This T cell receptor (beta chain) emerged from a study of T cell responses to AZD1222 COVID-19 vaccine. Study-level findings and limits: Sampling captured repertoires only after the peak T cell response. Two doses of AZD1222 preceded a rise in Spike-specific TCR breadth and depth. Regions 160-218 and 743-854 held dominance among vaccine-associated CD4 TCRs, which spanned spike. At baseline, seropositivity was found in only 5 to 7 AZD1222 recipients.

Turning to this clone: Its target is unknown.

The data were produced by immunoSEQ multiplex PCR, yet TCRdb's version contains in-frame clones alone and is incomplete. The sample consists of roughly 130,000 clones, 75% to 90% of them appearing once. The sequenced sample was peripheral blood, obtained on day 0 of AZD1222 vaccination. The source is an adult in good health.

Here the CDR3 DNA reads TGCGCCAGCAGCCAAGAAGCGACAACGGGGGAGCAGTACTTC. This translates into CASSQEATTGEQYF. J is TRBJ2-7 and V is TRBV4-1, with a weak D call TRBD2 (5 bases). Germline V gene data show CDR1 as MGHRA and CDR2 as YSYEKL. The CDR3 is 14 amino acids. V lost 0 bases and J 7 bases, leaving 13 bases between the germline ends.